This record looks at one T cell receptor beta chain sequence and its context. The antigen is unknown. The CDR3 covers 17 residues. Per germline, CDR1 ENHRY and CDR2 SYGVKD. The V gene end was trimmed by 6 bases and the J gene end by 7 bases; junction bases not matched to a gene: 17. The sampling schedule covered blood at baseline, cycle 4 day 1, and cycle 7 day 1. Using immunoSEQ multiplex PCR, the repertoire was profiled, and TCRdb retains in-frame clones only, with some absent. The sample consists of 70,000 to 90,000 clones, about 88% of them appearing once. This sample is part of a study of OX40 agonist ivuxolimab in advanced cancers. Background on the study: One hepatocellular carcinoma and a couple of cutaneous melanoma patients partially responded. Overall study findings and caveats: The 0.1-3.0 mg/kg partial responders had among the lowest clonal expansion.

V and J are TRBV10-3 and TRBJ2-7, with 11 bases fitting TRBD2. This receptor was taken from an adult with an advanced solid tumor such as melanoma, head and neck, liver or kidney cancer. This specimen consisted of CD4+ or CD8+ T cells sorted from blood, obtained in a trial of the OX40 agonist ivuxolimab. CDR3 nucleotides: TGTGCCATCAGCAGCCCTTCGGGGGCGCTAGCGGGAGGAGAGCAGTACTTC. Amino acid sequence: CAISSPSGALAGGEQYF.